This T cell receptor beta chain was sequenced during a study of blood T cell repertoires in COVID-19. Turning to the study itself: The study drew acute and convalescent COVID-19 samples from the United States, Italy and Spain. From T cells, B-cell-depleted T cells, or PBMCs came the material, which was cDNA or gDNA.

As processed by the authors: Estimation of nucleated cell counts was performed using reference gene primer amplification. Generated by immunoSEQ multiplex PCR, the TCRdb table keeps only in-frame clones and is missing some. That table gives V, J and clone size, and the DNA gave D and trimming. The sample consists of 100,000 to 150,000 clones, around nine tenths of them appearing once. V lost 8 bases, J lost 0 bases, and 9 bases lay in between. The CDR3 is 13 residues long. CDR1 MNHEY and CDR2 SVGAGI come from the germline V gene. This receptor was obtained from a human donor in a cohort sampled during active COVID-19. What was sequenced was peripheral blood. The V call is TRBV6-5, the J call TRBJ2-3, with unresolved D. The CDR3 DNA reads TGTGCCAGCGCAGTCCGTAGCACAGATACGCAGTATTTT. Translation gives CASAVRSTDTQYF.